This is a list of T cell receptor beta chains from one sample in a study of blood T cell repertoires in COVID-19. Measured with immunoSEQ multiplex PCR; TCRdb has only the in-frame clones, and not every one. The sample includes 180,000 or so clones, approximately 85% of them seen just once. The specimen was peripheral blood. The receptors here all came from an older woman with acute or convalescent COVID-19. Both conserved end residues are part of each CDR3. The D gene is left open where the match is weak. Where a row states a size, it is once, few, many or the class of an expanded clone; other rows omit it.

D gene	CDR3 length	J gene	clone size	V gene	CDR3 DNA	CDR3 protein
TRBD1	14	TRBJ1-5	-	TRBV5-1	TGCGCCAGCAGCTTGGGACAGGGCGATCAGCCCCAGCATTTT	CASSLGQGDQPQHF
TRBD1	14	TRBJ1-5	-	TRBV28	TGTGCCAGCAGTGGGACAGGGAGGAGTCAGCCCCAGCATTTT	CASSGTGRSQPQHF
TRBD2	18	TRBJ2-5	-	TRBV5-4	TGTGCCAGCAGCTTGGATAGACTAGCGGGAGGGCCCGGGGAGACCCAGTACTTC	CASSLDRLAGGPGETQYF
TRBD1	15	TRBJ1-1	-	TRBV4-2	TGTGCCAGCAGCCTTACAGGGGGCGGCGGCACTGAAGCTTTCTTT	CASSLTGGGGTEAFF
TRBD2	17	TRBJ2-1	-	TRBV27	TGTGCCAGCAGTTCCCCCCTTGGGCTAGCGGGATACAATGAGCAGTTCTTC	CASSSPLGLAGYNEQFF
-	13	TRBJ1-1	-	TRBV6-1	TGTGCCAGCAGTGAAGGACAGATATTTGAAGCTTTCTTT	CASSEGQIFEAFF
-	11	TRBJ1-1	-	TRBV12-3/TRBV12-4	TGTGCCAGCGGTGAGGGCACTGAAGCTTTCTTT	CASGEGTEAFF
-	14	TRBJ1-5	-	TRBV5-5	TGTGCCAGCAGCCCCTACGCAAGCAATCAGCCCCAGCATTTT	CASSPYASNQPQHF
-	14	TRBJ1-4	-	TRBV7-9	TGTGCCAGCGAACAAGAGATTGGCAGGGAAAAACTGTTTTTT	CASEQEIGREKLFF
TRBD1	14	TRBJ1-1	-	TRBV4-2	TGTGCCAGCAGCGAACAGGGGCCGAACACTGAAGCTTTCTTT	CASSEQGPNTEAFF
TRBD1	15	TRBJ1-4	-	TRBV7-9	TGTGCCAGCAGATCCACCGGGACAGGTCCTGAAAAACTGTTTTTT	CASRSTGTGPEKLFF
-	18	TRBJ1-6	-	TRBV5-1	TGCGCCAGCAGCTTGGACCCAGGGGCGAACCAATATAATTCACCCCTCCACTTT	CASSLDPGANQYNSPLHF
-	17	TRBJ2-1	-	TRBV19	TGTGCCAGTAGTCGCACTTCATCCCCCTCAACCTACAATGAGCAGTTCTTC	CASSRTSSPSTYNEQFF
TRBD1	15	TRBJ2-1	-	TRBV19	TGTGCCAGTAGAAAAAGGGGGCGAAGATATAGTGAGCAGTTCTTC	CASRKRGRRYSEQFF
TRBD2	15	TRBJ2-1	-	TRBV6-5	TGTGCCAGCAGTTACTCTCCGGGAGGGGTCAATGAGCAGTTCTTC	CASSYSPGGVNEQFF
TRBD1	15	TRBJ1-5	-	TRBV18	TGTGCCAGCTCCCTCGAGACAGGGGGAGTTCAGCCCCAGCATTTT	CASSLETGGVQPQHF
-	16	TRBJ2-1	once	TRBV18	TGTGCCAGCTCACCATTGGACAGAAGCTCCTACAATGAGCAGTTCTTC	CASSPLDRSSYNEQFF
-	14	TRBJ1-4	-	TRBV11-2	TGTGCCAGCAGCTTGGGAGGTATCATGAGCAAACTGTTTTTT	CASSLGGIMSKLFF
TRBD1	16	TRBJ2-3	-	TRBV6-6	TGTGCCAGCAGTTACCCCGACAGGGATATCACAGATACGCAGTATTTT	CASSYPDRDITDTQYF
-	12	TRBJ1-1	once	TRBV19	TGTGCCAGTCACTCAGGGCTGGCTGAAGCTTTCTTT	CASHSGLAEAFF
-	13	TRBJ2-7	-	TRBV28	TGTGCCAGCAGTTTACCACTCACCTACGAGCAGTACTTC	CASSLPLTYEQYF
-	14	TRBJ1-2	-	TRBV2	TGTGCCAGCAAGCTGATGGTAAGCAACTATGGCTACACCTTC	CASKLMVSNYGYTF
TRBD2	15	TRBJ2-1	-	TRBV3-1/TRBV3-2	TGTGCCAGCAGCCAAGGACTAGCGCCGTACAATGAGCAGTTCTTC	CASSQGLAPYNEQFF